The entry below describes one T cell receptor (beta chain). Sequencing was performed with immunoSEQ multiplex PCR; in TCRdb, only in-frame clones are kept and a portion is missing. The table has about 56,000 clones, about 91% seen once. CDR3 length equals 12 residues. The germline V gene encodes CDR1 SGHDT and CDR2 YYEEEE. Trimming shortened V by 2 bases and J by 7 bases, and 4 bases separated the two germline ends. These data belong to a study of CD4 T cells in relation to SARS-CoV-2 and coronaviruses. Study as a whole: Two subjects were Hispanic; patients were seven or eight males and 4 females.

V usage is TRBV5-6 and J usage is TRBJ1-6; D gene uncertain. The sample comprised naive CD4+ T cells from PBMCs. Subset meaning: naive CD4+ T cells isolated by negative enrichment. This clonotype was obtained from an adult with COVID-19. The CDR3 sequence: CASSFSNSPLHF. As DNA, the CDR3 is TGTGCCAGCAGCTTTTCCAATTCACCCCTCCACTTT.